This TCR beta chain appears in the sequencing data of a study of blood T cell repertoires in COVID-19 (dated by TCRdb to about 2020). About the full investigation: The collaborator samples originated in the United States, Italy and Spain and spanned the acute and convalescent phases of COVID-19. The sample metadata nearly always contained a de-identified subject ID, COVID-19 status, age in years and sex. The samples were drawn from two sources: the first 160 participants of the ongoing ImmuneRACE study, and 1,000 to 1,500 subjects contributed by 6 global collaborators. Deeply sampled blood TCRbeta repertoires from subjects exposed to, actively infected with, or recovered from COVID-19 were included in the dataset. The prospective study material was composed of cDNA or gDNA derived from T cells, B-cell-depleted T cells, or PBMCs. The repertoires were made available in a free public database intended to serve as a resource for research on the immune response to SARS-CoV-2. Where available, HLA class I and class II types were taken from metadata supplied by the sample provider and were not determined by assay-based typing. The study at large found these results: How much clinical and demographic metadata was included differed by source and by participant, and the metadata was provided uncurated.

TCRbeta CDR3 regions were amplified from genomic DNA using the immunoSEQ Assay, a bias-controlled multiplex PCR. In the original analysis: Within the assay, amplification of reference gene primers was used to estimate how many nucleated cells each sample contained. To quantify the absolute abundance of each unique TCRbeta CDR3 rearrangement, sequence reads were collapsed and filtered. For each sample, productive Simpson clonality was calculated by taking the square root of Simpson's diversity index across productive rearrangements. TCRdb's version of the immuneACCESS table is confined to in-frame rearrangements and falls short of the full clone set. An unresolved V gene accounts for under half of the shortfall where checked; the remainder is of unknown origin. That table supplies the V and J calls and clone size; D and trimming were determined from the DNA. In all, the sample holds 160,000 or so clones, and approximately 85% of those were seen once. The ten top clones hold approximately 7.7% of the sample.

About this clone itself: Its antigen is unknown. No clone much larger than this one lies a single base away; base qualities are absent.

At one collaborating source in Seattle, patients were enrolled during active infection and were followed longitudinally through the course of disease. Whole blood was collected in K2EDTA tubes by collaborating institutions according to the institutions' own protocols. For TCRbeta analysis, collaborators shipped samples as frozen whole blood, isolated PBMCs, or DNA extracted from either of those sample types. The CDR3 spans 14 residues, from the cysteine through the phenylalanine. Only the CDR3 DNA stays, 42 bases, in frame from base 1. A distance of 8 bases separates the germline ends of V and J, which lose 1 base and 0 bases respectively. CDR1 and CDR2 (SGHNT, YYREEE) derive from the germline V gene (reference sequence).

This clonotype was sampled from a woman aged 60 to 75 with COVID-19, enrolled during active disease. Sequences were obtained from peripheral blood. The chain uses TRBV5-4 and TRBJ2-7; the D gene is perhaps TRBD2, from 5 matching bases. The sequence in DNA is TGTGCCAGCAGCTTGTCGCTAGCCTCCTACGAGCAGTACTTC. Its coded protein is CASSLSLASYEQYF.